The clone carrying this TCR beta chain appeared a single time. Its target is unknown. These data originate in a study of STAT3 mutations in large granular lymphocyte leukemia. Study observations and caveats: At least one immunodominant TCR beta clonotype appeared in every T-cell large granular lymphocyte leukemia patient. Clonal expansion was inferred from samples taken at other timepoints.

The repertoire was sequenced with immunoSEQ multiplex PCR; TCRdb's copy has only in-frame clones and lacks some. The repertoire holds about 5,500 clones, with around 94% as singletons. Germline V gene sequence: CDR1 GTSNPN, CDR2 SVGIG (reference sequence). The germline V and J ends were trimmed by 1 base and 5 bases, with 9 bases remaining between them. This CDR3 comprises 12 residues. The sequenced material came from peripheral blood mononuclear cells. The source is a man between 60 and 70 years old with T-cell large granular lymphocyte leukemia. Some clones in this sample may be carry-over from other donors' samples. The chain is built from TRBV30 and TRBJ2-7; D may be TRBD2 (5 bases). The CDR3 DNA follows: TGTGCCTGGAGTGGGACTGCAAACGAGCAGTACTTC. It is translated as CAWSGTANEQYF.